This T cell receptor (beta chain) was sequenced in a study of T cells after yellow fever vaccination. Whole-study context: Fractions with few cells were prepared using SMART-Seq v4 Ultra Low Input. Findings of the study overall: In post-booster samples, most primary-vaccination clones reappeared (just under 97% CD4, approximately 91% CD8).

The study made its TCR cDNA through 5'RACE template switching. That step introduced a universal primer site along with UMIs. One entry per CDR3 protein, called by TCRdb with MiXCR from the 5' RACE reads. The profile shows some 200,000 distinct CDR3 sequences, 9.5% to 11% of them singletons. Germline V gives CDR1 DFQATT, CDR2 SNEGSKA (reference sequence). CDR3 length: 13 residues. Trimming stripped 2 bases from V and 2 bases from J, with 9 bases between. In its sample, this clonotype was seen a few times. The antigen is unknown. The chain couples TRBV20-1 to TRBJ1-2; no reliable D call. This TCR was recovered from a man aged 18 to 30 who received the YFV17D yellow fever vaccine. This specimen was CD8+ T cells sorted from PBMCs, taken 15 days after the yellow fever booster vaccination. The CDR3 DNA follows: TGCAGTGCTAGACATGGCAGGAACTATGGCTACACCTTC. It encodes CSARHGRNYGYTF.